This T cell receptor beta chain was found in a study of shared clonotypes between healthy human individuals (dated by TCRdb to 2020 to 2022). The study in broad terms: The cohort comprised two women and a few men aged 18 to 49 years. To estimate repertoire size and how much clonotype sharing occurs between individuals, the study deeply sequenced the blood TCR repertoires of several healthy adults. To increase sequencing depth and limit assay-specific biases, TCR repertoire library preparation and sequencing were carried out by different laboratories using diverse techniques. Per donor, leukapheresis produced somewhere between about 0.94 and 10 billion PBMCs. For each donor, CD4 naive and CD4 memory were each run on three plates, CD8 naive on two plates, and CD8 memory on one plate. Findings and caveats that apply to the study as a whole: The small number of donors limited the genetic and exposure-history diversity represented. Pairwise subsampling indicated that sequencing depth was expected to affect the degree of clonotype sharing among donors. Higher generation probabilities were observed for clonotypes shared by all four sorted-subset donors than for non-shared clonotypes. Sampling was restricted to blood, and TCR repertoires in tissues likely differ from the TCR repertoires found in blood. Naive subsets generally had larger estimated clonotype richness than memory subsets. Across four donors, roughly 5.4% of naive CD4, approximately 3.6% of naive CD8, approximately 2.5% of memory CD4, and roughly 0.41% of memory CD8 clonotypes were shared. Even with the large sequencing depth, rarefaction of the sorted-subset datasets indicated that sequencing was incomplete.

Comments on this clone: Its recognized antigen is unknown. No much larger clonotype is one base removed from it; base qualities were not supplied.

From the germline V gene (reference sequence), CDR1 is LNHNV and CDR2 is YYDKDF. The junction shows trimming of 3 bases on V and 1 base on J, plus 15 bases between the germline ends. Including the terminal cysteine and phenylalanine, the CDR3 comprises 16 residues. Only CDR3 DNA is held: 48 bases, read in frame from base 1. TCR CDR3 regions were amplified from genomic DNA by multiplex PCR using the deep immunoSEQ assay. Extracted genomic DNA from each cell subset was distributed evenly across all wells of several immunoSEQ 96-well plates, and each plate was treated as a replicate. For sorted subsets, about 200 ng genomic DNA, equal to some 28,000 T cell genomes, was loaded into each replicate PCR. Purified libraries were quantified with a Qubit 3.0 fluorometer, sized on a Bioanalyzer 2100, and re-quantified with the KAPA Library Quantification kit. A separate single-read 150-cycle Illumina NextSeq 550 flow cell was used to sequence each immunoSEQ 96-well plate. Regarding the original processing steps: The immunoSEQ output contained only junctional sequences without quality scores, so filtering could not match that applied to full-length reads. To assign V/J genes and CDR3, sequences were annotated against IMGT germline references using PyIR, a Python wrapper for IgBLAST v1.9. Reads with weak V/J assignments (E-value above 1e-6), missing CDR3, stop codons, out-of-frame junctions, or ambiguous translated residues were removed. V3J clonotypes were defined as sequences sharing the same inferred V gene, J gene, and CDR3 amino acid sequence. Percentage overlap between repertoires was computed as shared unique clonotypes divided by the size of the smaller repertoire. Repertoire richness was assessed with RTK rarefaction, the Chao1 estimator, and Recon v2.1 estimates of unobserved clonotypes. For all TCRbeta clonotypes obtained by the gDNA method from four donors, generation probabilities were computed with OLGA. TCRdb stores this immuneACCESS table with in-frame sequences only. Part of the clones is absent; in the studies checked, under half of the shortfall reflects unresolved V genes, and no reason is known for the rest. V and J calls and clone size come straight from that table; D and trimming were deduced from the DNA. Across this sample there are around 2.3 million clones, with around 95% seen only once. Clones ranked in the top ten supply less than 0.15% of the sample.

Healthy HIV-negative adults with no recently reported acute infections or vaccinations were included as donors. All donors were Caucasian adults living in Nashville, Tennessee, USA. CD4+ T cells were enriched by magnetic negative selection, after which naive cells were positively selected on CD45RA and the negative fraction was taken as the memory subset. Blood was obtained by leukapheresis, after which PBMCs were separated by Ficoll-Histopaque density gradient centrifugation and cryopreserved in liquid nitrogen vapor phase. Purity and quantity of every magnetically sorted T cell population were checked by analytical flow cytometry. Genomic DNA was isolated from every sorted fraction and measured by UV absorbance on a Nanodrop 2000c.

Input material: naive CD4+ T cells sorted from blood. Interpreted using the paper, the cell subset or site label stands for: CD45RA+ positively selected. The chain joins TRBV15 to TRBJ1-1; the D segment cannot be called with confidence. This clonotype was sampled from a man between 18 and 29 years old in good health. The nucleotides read TGTGCCACCAGCAGCGATGCGAGCGGGCGGAACACTGAAGCTTTCTTT. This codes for CATSSDASGRNTEAFF.